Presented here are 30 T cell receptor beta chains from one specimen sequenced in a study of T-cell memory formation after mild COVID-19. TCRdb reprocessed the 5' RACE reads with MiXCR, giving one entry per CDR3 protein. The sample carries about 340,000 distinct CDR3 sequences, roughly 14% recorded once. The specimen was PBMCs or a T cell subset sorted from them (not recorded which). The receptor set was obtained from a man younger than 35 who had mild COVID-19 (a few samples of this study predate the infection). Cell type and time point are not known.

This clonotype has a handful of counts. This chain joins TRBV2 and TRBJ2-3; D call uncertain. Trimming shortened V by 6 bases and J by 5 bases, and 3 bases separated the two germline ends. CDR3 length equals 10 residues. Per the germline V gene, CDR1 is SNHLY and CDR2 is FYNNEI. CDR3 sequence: CASRGDTQYF. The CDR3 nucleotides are TGTGCCAGCAGAGGAGATACGCAGTATTTT.

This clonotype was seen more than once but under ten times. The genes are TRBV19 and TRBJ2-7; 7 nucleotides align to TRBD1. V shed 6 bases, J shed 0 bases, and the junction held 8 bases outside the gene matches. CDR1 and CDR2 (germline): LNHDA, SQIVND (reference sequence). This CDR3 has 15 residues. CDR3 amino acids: CASSLQGPFSYEQYF. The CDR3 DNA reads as TGTGCCAGTAGCCTACAGGGGCCTTTCTCCTACGAGCAGTACTTC. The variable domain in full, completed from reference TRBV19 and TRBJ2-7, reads DGGITQSPKYLFRKEGQNVTLSCEQNLNHDAMYWYRQDPGQGLRLIYYSQIVNDFQKGDIAEGYSVSREKKESFPLTVTSAQKNPTAFYLCASSLQGPFSYEQYFGPGTRLTVT.

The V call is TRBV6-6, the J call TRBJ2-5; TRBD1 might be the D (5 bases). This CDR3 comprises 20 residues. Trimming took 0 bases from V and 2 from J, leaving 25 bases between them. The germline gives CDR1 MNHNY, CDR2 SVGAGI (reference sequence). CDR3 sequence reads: CASSYSRFSFKGKDQETQYF. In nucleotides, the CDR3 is TGTGCCAGCAGTTACTCCCGGTTTAGTTTTAAGGGGAAGGATCAAGAGACCCAGTACTTC.

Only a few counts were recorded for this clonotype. The CDR3 sequence is CASSQEVQTLEAFF. Here the CDR3 DNA reads TGCGCCAGCAGCCAAGAGGTACAGACGCTAGAAGCTTTCTTT. V is TRBV4-1 and J is TRBJ1-1; no firm D call. The CDR3 runs 14 residues. V lost 0 bases, J lost 8 bases, and 13 bases lay in between. In germline, CDR1 is MGHRA, CDR2 YSYEKL.

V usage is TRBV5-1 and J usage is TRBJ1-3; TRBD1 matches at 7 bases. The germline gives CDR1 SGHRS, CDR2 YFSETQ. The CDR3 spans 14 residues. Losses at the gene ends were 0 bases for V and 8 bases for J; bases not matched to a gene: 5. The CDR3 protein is CASSLGQGLDTIYF. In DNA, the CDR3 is TGCGCCAGCAGCTTGGGACAGGGTCTAGACACCATATATTTT.

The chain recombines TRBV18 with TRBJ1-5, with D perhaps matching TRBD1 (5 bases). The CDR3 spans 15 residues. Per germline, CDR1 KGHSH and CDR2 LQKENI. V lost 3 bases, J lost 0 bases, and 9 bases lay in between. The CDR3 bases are TGTGCCAGCTCACCCGGGGCCCTTAGCAATCAGCCCCAGCATTTT. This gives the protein CASSPGALSNQPQHF.

The CDR3 spells CASSSYGGRGNEQFF. In nucleotides, the CDR3 is TGTGCCAGCAGCTCTTACGGTGGACGGGGCAATGAGCAGTTCTTC. The V call is TRBV7-2, the J call TRBJ2-1; possibly TRBD2 for D (5 bases). Per germline, CDR1 SGHTA and CDR2 FQGNSA. CDR3 length: 15 residues. The V end was cut by 4 bases, the J end by 6 bases, with 16 bases between.

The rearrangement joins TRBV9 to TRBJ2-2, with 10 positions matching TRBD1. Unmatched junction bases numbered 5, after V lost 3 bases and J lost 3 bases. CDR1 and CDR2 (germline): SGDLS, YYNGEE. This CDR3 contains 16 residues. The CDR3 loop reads CASSATGTGDTGELFF. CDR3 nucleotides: TGTGCCAGCAGCGCAACCGGGACAGGGGACACCGGGGAGCTGTTTTTT.

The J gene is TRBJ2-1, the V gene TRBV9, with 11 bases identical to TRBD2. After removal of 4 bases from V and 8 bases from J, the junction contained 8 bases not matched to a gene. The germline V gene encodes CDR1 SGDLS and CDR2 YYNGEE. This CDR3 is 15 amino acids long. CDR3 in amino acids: CASSPITSGGHEQFF. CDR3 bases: TGTGCCAGCAGCCCAATTACTAGCGGGGGCCATGAGCAGTTCTTC.

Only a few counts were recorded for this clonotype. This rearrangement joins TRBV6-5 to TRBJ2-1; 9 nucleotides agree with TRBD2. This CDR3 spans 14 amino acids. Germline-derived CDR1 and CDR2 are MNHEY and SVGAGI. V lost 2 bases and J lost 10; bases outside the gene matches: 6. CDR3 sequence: CASSYRGGAEEQFF. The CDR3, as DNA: TGTGCCAGCAGTTACCGCGGGGGGGCTGAAGAGCAGTTCTTC.

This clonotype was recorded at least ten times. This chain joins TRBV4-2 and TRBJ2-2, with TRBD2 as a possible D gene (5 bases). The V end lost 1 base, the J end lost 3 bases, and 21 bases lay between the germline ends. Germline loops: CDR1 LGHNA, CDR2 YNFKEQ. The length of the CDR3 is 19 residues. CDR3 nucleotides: TGTGCCAGCAGCCAAGCCATAAACCGGGGTATAACTTACACCGGGGAGCTGTTTTTT. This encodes CASSQAINRGITYTGELFF.

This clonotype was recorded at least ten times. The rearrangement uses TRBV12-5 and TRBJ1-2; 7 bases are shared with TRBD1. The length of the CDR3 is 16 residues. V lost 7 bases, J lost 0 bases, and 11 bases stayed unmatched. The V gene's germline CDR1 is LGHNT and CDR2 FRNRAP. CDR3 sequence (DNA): TGTGCTAGTGCCCTCCGGACGGGACAGACTAACTATGGCTACACCTTC. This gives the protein CASALRTGQTNYGYTF.

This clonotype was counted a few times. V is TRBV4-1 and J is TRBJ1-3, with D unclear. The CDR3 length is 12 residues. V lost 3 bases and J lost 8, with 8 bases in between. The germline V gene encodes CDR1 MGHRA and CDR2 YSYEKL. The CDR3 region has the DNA TGCGCCAGCAGCCATGCCATAGACACCATATATTTT. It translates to CASSHAIDTIYF.

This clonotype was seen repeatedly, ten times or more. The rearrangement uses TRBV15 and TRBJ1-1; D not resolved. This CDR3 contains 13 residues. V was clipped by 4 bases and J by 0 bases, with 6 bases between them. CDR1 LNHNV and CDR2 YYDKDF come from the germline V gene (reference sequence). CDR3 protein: CATSKNLNTEAFF. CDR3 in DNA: TGTGCCACCAGCAAGAACCTGAACACTGAAGCTTTCTTT.

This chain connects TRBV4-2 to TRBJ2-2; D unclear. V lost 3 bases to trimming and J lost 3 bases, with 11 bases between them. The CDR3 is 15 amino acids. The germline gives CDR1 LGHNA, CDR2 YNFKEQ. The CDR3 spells CASSHPGRHTGELFF. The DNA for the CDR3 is TGTGCCAGCAGCCATCCAGGTCGTCACACCGGGGAGCTGTTTTTT.

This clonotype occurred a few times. CDR3 in amino acids: CSAGQGVGNQPQHF. The DNA for the CDR3 is TGCAGCGCCGGACAGGGGGTCGGTAATCAGCCCCAGCATTTT. The chain uses TRBV29-1 and TRBJ1-5; the match to TRBD1 covers 10 bases. Unmatched junction bases numbered 7, after V lost 7 bases and J lost 4 bases. The CDR3 loop spans 14 amino acids. CDR1 and CDR2 from the germline V gene are SQVTM and ANQGSEA.

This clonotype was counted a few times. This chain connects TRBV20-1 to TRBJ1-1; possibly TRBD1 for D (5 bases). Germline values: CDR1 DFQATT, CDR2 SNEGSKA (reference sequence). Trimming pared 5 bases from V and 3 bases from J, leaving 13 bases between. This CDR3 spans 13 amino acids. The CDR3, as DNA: TGCAGTGCTCCCGGGACTGGGGACACTGAAGCTTTCTTT. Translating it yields CSAPGTGDTEAFF.

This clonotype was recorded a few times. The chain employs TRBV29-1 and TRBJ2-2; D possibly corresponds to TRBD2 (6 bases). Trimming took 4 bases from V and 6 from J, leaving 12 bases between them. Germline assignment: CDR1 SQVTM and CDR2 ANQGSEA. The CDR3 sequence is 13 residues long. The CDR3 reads CSVALLAAGELFF. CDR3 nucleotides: TGCAGCGTTGCGCTACTAGCCGCCGGGGAGCTGTTTTTT.

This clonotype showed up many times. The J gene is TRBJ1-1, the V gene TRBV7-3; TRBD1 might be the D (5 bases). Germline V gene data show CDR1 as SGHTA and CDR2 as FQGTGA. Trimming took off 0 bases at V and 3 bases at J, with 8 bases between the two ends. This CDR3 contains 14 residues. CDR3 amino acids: CASSLTIGDTEAFF. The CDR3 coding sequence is TGTGCCAGCAGCTTAACTATAGGGGACACTGAAGCTTTCTTT.

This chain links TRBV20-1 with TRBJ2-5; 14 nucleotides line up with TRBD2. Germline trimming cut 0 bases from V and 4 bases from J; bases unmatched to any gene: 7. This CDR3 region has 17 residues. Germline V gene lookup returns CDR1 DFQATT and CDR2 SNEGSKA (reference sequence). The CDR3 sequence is CSARDLKTSGGGETQYF. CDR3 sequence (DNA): TGCAGTGCTAGAGATCTCAAGACTAGCGGGGGGGGAGAGACCCAGTACTTC.

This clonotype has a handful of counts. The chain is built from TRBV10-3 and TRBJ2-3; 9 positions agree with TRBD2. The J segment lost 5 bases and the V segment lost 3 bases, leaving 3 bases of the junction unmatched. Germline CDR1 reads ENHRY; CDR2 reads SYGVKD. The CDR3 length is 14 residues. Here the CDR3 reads CAISDGGGGDTQYF. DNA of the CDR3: TGTGCCATCAGTGACGGCGGGGGGGGAGATACGCAGTATTTT.

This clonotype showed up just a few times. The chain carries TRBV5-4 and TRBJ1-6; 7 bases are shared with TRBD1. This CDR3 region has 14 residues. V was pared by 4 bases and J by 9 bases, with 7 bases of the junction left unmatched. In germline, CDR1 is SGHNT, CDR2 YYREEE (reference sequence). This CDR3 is CASSPDRVRSPLHF. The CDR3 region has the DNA TGTGCCAGCAGCCCCGACAGGGTTCGTTCACCCCTCCACTTT.

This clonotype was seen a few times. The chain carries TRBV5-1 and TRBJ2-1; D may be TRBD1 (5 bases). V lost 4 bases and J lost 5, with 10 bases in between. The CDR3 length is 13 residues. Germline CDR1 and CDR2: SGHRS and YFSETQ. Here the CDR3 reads CASSLQTDNEQFF. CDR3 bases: TGCGCCAGCAGCCTCCAGACAGACAATGAGCAGTTCTTC.

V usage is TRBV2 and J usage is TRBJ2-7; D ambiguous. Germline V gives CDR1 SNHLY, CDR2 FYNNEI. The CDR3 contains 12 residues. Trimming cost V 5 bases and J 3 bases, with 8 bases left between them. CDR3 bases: TGTGCCAGCAGTTCGGACGTCTACGAGCAGTACTTC. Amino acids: CASSSDVYEQYF.

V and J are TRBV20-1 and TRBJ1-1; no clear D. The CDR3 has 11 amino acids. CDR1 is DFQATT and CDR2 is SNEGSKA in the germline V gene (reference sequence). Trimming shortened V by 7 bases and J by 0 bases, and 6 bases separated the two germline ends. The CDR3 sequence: CSVSMNTEAFF. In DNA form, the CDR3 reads TGCAGTGTAAGCATGAACACTGAAGCTTTCTTT.

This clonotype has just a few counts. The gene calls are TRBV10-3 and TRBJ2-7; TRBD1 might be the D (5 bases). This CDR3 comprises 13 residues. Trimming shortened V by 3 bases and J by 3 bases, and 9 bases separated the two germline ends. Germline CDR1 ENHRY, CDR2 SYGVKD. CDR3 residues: CAISDKGDYEQYV. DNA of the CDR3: TGTGCCATCAGTGATAAAGGGGACTACGAGCAGTACGTC.

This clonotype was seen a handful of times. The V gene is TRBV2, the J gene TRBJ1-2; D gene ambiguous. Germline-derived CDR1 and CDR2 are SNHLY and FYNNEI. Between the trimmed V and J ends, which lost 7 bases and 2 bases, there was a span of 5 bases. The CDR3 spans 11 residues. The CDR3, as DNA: TGTGCCAGCAAACAGAACTATGGCTACACCTTC. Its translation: CASKQNYGYTF.

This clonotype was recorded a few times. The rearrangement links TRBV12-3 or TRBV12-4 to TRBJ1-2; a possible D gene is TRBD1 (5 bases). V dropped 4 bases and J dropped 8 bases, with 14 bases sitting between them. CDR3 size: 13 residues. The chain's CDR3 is CASSWGLKEGYTF. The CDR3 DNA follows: TGTGCCAGCAGTTGGGGCCTGAAGGAGGGCTACACCTTC.

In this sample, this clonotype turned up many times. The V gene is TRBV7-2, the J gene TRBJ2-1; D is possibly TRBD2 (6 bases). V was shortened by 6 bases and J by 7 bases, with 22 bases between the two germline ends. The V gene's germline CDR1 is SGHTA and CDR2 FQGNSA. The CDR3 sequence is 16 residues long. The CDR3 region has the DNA TGTGCCAGCAGTCCCGGGGGTAGGGGCCTGATGAATGAGCAGTTCTTC. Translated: CASSPGGRGLMNEQFF. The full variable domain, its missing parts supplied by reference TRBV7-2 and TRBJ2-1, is GAGVSQSPSNKVTEKGKDVELRCDPISGHTALYWYRQSLGQGLEFLIYFQGNSAPDKSGLPSDRFSAERTGGSVSTLTIQRTQQEDSAVYLCASSPGGRGLMNEQFFGPGTRLTVL.

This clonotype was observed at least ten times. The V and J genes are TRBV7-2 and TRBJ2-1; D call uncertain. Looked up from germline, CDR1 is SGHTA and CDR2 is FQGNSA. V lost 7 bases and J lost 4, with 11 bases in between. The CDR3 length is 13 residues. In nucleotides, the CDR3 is TGTGCCAGCACCGCCGGCCGTTACAATGAGCAGTTCTTC. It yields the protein CASTAGRYNEQFF.